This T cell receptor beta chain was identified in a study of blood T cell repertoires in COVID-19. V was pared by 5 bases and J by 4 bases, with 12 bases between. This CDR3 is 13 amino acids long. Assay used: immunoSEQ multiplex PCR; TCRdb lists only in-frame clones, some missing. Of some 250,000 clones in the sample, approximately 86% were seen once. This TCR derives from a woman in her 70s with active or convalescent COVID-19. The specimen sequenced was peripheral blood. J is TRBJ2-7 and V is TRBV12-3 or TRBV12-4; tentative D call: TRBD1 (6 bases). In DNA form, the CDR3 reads TGTGCCAGCAGTCCCGGGACATTTTACGAGCAGTACTTC. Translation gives CASSPGTFYEQYF.